This entry lists 5 T cell receptor beta chains sequenced from one sample in a study of blood T cell repertoires in COVID-19. The assay was immunoSEQ multiplex PCR, and TCRdb's table has in-frame clones only and misses some. The sample lists 190,000 or so clones, just under 80% occurring once. Sequencing was done on a sample of peripheral blood. These receptors were taken from a woman of 80 years or more with active or convalescent COVID-19.

This chain uses TRBV4-1 with TRBJ2-7, with D possibly being TRBD2 (7 bases). Germline V gene lookup returns CDR1 MGHRA and CDR2 YSYEKL. V was clipped by 4 bases and J by 0 bases, with 16 bases between them. The CDR3 totals 16 residues. The CDR3 sequence is CASSRSGGGDSYEQYF. CDR3 DNA: TGCGCCAGCAGCCGCAGCGGCGGGGGCGACTCCTACGAGCAGTACTTC.

A single count supports this clone. The chain joins TRBV7-9 to TRBJ2-3; 9 nucleotides match TRBD2. Germline V lookup: CDR1 SEHNR, CDR2 FQNEAQ (reference sequence). The CDR3 is 16 amino acids. J was trimmed by 3 bases and V by 5 bases; bases with no gene match: 9. The CDR3 DNA follows: TGTGCCAGCAGCCCATCCTTGGCGGGGGGGACAGATACGCAGTATTTT. Translation gives CASSPSLAGGTDTQYF.

This chain links TRBV5-5 with TRBJ1-4; weak D call: TRBD1 (5 bases). This CDR3 is built from 15 residues. Trimming took 4 bases from V and 2 from J, leaving 12 bases between them. The germline gives CDR1 SGHKS, CDR2 YYEKEE (reference sequence). CDR3 sequence reads: CASSPSGSTNEKLFF. DNA of the CDR3: TGTGCCAGCAGCCCCTCAGGGTCTACTAATGAAAAACTGTTTTTT.

The gene calls are TRBV28 and TRBJ2-7; 9 bases are a match to TRBD1. Trimming removed 5 bases from V and 5 bases from J; junction bases left unmatched: 10. The CDR3 spans 15 residues. Per the germline V gene, CDR1 is MDHEN and CDR2 is SYDVKM. CDR3 sequence reads: CASSEVQGASHEQYF. CDR3 nucleotide sequence: TGTGCCAGCAGTGAGGTACAGGGGGCAAGCCACGAGCAGTACTTC.

The chain is built from TRBV28 and TRBJ1-5; 10 bases agree with TRBD1. The germline V gene has CDR1 MDHEN and CDR2 SYDVKM. The V segment lost 6 bases and the J segment 6 bases; nucleotides outside the gene matches: 8. The CDR3 totals 15 residues. The CDR3 protein is CASSERQGASQPQHF. The CDR3 DNA sequence: TGTGCCAGCAGCGAGCGACAGGGGGCGAGTCAGCCCCAGCATTTT.